The T cell receptor (beta chain) under discussion was sequenced for a study of CXCR3-negative and CXCR3-positive naive CD8 T cells. The V gene's germline CDR1 is LGHNA and CDR2 YNFKEQ. The CDR3 has 15 residues. Preparation of TRB cDNA libraries relied on 5' RACE carrying UMI labels. Each CDR3 protein gets one entry in TCRdb, which reprocessed the 5' RACE reads and gives no DNA. This table holds 92,000 or so distinct CDR3 sequences. The genes are TRBV4-2 and TRBJ2-5; as DNA is missing, the TRBD2 call by TCRdb cannot be tested. Sequencing was carried out using naive CXCR3- CD8+ T cells from blood. Subset given: CD45RO-CCR7+CD27+CD95- naive CD8+ T cells lacking CXCR3 (TNR3-). This TCR was sampled from a human donor in good health. Some clones in this sample may be carry-over from other donors' samples. Here the CDR3 reads CASSQYLAGGETQYF.